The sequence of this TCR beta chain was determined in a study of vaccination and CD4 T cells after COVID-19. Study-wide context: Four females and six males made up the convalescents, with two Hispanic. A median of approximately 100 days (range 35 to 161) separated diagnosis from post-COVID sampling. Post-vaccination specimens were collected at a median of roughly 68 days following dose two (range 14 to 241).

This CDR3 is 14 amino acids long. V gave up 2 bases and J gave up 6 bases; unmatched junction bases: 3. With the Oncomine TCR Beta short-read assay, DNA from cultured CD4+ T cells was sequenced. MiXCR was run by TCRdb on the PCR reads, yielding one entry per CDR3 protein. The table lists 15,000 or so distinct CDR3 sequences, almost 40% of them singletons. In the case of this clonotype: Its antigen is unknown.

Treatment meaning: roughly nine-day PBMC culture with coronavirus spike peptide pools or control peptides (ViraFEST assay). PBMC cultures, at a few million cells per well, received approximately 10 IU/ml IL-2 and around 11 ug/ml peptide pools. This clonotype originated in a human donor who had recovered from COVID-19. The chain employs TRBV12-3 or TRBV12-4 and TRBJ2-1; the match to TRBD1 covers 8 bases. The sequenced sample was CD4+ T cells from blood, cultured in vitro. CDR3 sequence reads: CASSLQGAFNEQFF. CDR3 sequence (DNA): TGTGCCAGCAGTTTACAGGGGGCCTTCAATGAGCAGTTCTTC.